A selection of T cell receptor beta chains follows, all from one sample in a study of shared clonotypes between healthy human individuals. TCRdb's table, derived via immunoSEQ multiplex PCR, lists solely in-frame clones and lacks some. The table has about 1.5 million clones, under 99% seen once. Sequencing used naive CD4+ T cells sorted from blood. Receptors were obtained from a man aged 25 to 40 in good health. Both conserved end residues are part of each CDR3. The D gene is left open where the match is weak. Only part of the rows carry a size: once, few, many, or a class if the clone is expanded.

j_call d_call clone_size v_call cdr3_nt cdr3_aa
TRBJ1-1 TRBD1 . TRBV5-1 TGCGCCAGCAGCTTGGATGGACAGGGGAACACTGAAGCTTTCTTT CASSLDGQGNTEAFF
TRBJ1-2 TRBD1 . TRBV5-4 TGTGCCAGCAGCACCCCGGGACAGGGCGACTATGGCTACACCTTC CASSTPGQGDYGYTF
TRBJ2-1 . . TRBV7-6 TGTGCCAGCACCCTAGGAGGCAATGAGCAGTTCTTC CASTLGGNEQFF
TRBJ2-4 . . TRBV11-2 TGTGCCAGCAGCTTAGCCGGGGGAGCCAAAAACATTCAGTACTTC CASSLAGGAKNIQYF
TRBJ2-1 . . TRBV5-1 TGCGCCAGCAGCTTCGTAACGTACAATGAGCAGTTCTTC CASSFVTYNEQFF
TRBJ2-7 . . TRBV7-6 TGTGCCAGCAGCTTAGGCGCCAGGGCCGGTGGAGCTAAATCCTACGAGCAGTACTTC CASSLGARAGGAKSYEQYF
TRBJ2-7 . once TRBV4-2 TGTGCCAGCAGCCAAAGGGGGGACCGGATAGACGAGCAGTACTTC CASSQRGDRIDEQYF
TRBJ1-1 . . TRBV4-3 TGCGCCAGCAGCCAAGTCCGGCGGGAGGTAGCTGAAGCTTTCTTT CASSQVRREVAEAFF
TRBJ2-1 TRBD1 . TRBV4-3 TGCGCCAGCAGCCAACTCATCGGGACAGGGTTGTACAATGAGCAGTTCTTC CASSQLIGTGLYNEQFF
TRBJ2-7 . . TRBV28 TGTGCCACAGGGGACTACCTGGGGTACTTC CATGDYLGYF
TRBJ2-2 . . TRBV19 TGTGCCAGTAGTATAGGGACAGCTTACACCGGGGAGCTGTTTTTT CASSIGTAYTGELFF
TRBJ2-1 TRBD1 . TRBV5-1 TGCGCCAGCAGCCGGGACAGAAATATCAATGAGCAGTTCTTC CASSRDRNINEQFF
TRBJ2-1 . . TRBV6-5 TGTGCCAGCAGTTACTCCAACTACCGCCACAATGAGCAGTTCTTC CASSYSNYRHNEQFF
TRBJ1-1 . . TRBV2 TGTGCCAGCAGTGACACCCGCGAGGCTTTCTTT CASSDTREAFF
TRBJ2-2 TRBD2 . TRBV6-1 TGTGCCAGCTGCTCTAGCGGGGGGACCGGGGAGCTGTTTTTT CASCSSGGTGELFF
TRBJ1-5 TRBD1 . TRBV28 TGTGCCAGCACCCTCCTGACAGGGGGTTACCAGCCCCAGCATTTT CASTLLTGGYQPQHF